This T cell receptor (beta chain) was profiled in a study of blood T cell repertoires in COVID-19. The wider study: COVID-19 samples, acute and convalescent, were from the United States, Italy and Spain. T cells, B-cell-depleted T cells, or PBMCs provided the cDNA or gDNA that served as material.

Per the authors' pipeline: Scientists estimated how many nucleated cells there were by amplifying reference gene primers. Using immunoSEQ multiplex PCR, the repertoire was profiled, and TCRdb retains in-frame clones only, with some absent. V, J and clone size are those of that table, while D and trimming were read from the DNA. In the table there are 130,000 or so clones, roughly 86% of which are singletons. Germline trimming cut 1 base from V and 9 bases from J; bases unmatched to any gene: 3. The CDR3 length is 13 residues. Germline CDR1 reads SGHAT; CDR2 reads FQNNGV. Material for sequencing was peripheral blood. This clonotype originated in a woman in her sixties with acute or convalescent COVID-19. The chain is built from TRBV11-2 and TRBJ2-1; 7 positions match TRBD1. CDR3 DNA: TGTGCCAGCAGCTTAGGACAGGGTAGTGAGCAGTTCTTC. Translating it yields CASSLGQGSEQFF.